This is a list of T cell receptor beta chains from one sample in a study of OX40 agonist ivuxolimab in advanced cancers. Only in-frame clones appear in the TCRdb table, and some are missing; sequencing was by immunoSEQ multiplex PCR. The sample records 50,000 to 70,000 clones, around 88% being singletons. The starting material was CD4+ or CD8+ T cells sorted from blood, obtained in a trial of the OX40 agonist ivuxolimab. These receptors were obtained from an adult with an advanced solid tumor such as melanoma, head and neck, liver or kidney cancer. CDR3s include the opening cysteine and the closing phenylalanine or tryptophan. D genes are given only for firm matches. Clone size appears in some rows only: once, few, many, or a class for an expanded clone.

clone size,V gene,J gene,D gene,CDR3 protein,CDR3 DNA
.,TRBV5-6,TRBJ2-3,.,CASSLGGADTQYF,TGTGCCAGCAGCTTGGGAGGGGCAGATACGCAGTATTTT
.,TRBV19,TRBJ2-2,TRBD2,CASRGLGIGELFF,TGTGCCAGTAGGGGACTAGGGATCGGGGAGCTGTTTTTT
.,TRBV5-4,TRBJ2-7,.,CASSFGQSSYEQYF,TGTGCCAGCAGCTTCGGACAGAGTTCCTACGAGCAGTACTTC
.,TRBV14,TRBJ2-7,TRBD2,CASSPPGGTYEQYF,TGTGCCAGCAGCCCCCCGGGGGGAACCTACGAGCAGTACTTC
.,TRBV9,TRBJ2-7,.,CASSEGVATTSYEQYF,TGTGCCAGCAGCGAGGGCGTAGCAACCACCTCCTACGAGCAGTACTTC
.,TRBV27,TRBJ1-1,.,CASHLRENTEAFF,TGTGCCAGCCACCTGCGAGAGAACACTGAAGCTTTCTTT
.,TRBV10-3,TRBJ2-4,.,CASEDGNIQYF,TGTGCCTCCGAGGACGGAAACATTCAGTACTTC
.,TRBV7-9,TRBJ1-2,.,CASSDPTGGGYGYTF,TGTGCCAGCAGCGACCCCACCGGGGGGGGTTATGGCTACACCTTC
.,TRBV19,TRBJ1-5,TRBD1,CASSIEGQGYQPQHF,TGTGCCAGTAGTATAGAGGGACAGGGCTATCAGCCCCAGCATTTT
.,TRBV7-9,TRBJ2-3,.,CASSLAAGHITDTQYF,TGTGCCAGCAGCTTAGCGGCAGGGCATATCACAGATACGCAGTATTTT
.,TRBV28,TRBJ1-5,.,CASRAPMSQPQHF,TGTGCCAGCAGGGCCCCGATGAGTCAGCCCCAGCATTTT
.,TRBV5-5,TRBJ1-2,.,CASSLPGVNYGYTF,TGTGCCAGCAGCTTGCCGGGGGTTAATTATGGCTACACCTTC
few,TRBV7-8,TRBJ2-2,.,CASSSTPGRAGELFF,TGTGCCAGCAGTTCAACCCCGGGGAGAGCCGGGGAGCTGTTTTTT
.,TRBV5-8,TRBJ1-2,.,CASSLAEDRHYGYTF,TGTGCCAGCAGCTTGGCCGAGGACAGACATTATGGCTACACCTTC
.,TRBV5-4,TRBJ1-1,TRBD1,CASSTGQGNTEAFF,TGTGCCAGCAGCACGGGACAGGGGAACACTGAAGCTTTCTTT
.,TRBV11-2,TRBJ1-1,TRBD1,CASRSPGQGLRGAFF,TGTGCCAGCAGATCCCCGGGACAGGGGCTACGTGGAGCTTTCTTT
.,TRBV7-3,TRBJ1-3,.,CASSNREPSSGNTIYF,TGTGCCAGCAGCAACAGGGAGCCGAGCTCTGGAAACACCATATATTTT
.,TRBV7-6,TRBJ2-5,TRBD2,CASSLGTSGGAGDRYF,TGTGCCAGCAGCTTGGGGACTAGCGGGGGGGCAGGAGACCGCTACTTC
.,TRBV27,TRBJ1-2,.,CASSLSGDYGYTF,TGTGCCAGCAGTTTATCGGGCGACTATGGCTACACCTTC
once,TRBV7-9,TRBJ1-1,.,CASSPLGRMNTEAFF,TGTGCCAGCAGCCCCCTGGGGCGTATGAACACTGAAGCTTTCTTT
.,TRBV7-8,TRBJ1-1,.,CASSLARGEAFF,TGTGCCAGCAGCTTAGCCCGAGGGGAAGCTTTCTTT
few,TRBV6-5,TRBJ2-6,.,CASRIRDSGANVLTF,TGTGCCAGCAGGATCAGGGACTCTGGGGCCAACGTCCTGACTTTC
.,TRBV27,TRBJ2-7,.,CASSLRGPGTEQYF,TGTGCCAGCAGTTTACGTGGACCGGGGACCGAGCAGTACTTC
.,TRBV27,TRBJ1-1,TRBD1,CASSLFGQAEAFF,TGTGCCAGCAGTTTATTTGGACAGGCTGAAGCTTTCTTT
once,TRBV9,TRBJ2-7,TRBD1,CASSVGGTGPYEQYF,TGTGCCAGCAGCGTAGGTGGGACAGGACCCTACGAGCAGTACTTC
.,TRBV7-9,TRBJ1-2,.,CASWGQTPYGYTF,TGTGCCAGCTGGGGGCAGACTCCCTATGGCTACACCTTC
.,TRBV6-5,TRBJ2-7,.,CASSQDSYEQYF,TGTGCCAGCAGTCAAGACTCCTACGAGCAGTACTTC
.,TRBV11-2,TRBJ2-1,.,CASSSGGAQGRNEQFF,TGTGCCAGCAGCTCCGGGGGCGCCCAAGGGAGAAATGAGCAGTTCTTC
.,TRBV7-6,TRBJ1-3,.,CASSLAADLGSGNTIYF,TGTGCCAGCAGCTTAGCGGCAGACCTCGGCTCTGGAAACACCATATATTTT
.,TRBV28,TRBJ2-5,.,CASSPRAEETQYF,TGTGCCAGCAGCCCAAGGGCAGAAGAGACCCAGTACTTC
once,TRBV4-2,TRBJ2-7,.,CASSQSGSAYEQYF,TGTGCCAGCAGCCAATCCGGGTCAGCCTACGAGCAGTACTTC
once,TRBV5-6,TRBJ2-7,TRBD1,CAGSAGTGGLGYEQYF,TGTGCCGGCAGCGCCGGGACAGGGGGCCTGGGGTACGAGCAGTACTTC
.,TRBV9,TRBJ1-1,.,CASSEGLGEAFF,TGTGCCAGCAGCGAGGGACTGGGTGAAGCTTTCTTT
few,TRBV19,TRBJ2-7,TRBD1,CASSTLGQGSNEQYF,TGTGCCAGTAGTACCTTGGGACAGGGCTCCAACGAGCAGTACTTC
.,TRBV11-2,TRBJ2-1,TRBD1,CASRSRTGGVNEQFF,TGTGCCAGCAGATCCAGGACAGGGGGTGTGAATGAGCAGTTCTTC
.,TRBV29-1,TRBJ2-1,.,CSVELGTSSYNEQFF,TGCAGCGTTGAATTAGGGACGAGCTCCTACAATGAGCAGTTCTTC
.,TRBV5-5,TRBJ2-7,.,CASSLGTDYKQYF,TGTGCCAGCAGCTTGGGGACAGACTACAAGCAGTACTTC
.,TRBV19,TRBJ1-1,.,CASSRGLNTEAFF,TGTGCCAGTAGTAGAGGATTGAACACTGAAGCTTTCTTT
.,TRBV6-1,TRBJ2-5,TRBD2,CASSEAGGTQETQYF,TGTGCCAGCAGTGAAGCGGGGGGGACCCAAGAGACCCAGTACTTC
.,TRBV9,TRBJ2-1,.,CASSVSSTSSSYNEQFF,TGTGCCAGCAGCGTAAGCTCGACCTCAAGCTCCTACAATGAGCAGTTCTTC
few,TRBV28,TRBJ1-2,.,CASSLGPNEGIGYGYTF,TGTGCCAGCAGTTTAGGGCCTAATGAAGGGATTGGGTATGGCTACACCTTC
.,TRBV7-2,TRBJ2-1,.,CASSSLGVIPYNEQFF,TGTGCCAGCAGCTCCTTGGGCGTAATACCCTACAATGAGCAGTTCTTC
once,TRBV7-2,TRBJ2-7,.,CASSLGGPYEQYF,TGTGCCAGCAGCTTAGGGGGCCCCTACGAGCAGTACTTC
.,TRBV27,TRBJ1-2,TRBD1,CASSDTNRGVFYGYTF,TGTGCCAGCAGCGATACTAACAGGGGGGTATTCTATGGCTACACCTTC
.,TRBV4-3,TRBJ2-3,.,CASSPGADTQYF,TGCGCCAGCAGCCCCGGGGCCGATACGCAGTATTTT
.,TRBV5-6,TRBJ1-1,TRBD1,CASTPGTAARNTEAFF,TGTGCCAGCACACCCGGGACAGCCGCTCGGAACACTGAAGCTTTCTTT
few,TRBV7-9,TRBJ2-5,.,CASSLENQETQYF,TGTGCCAGCAGCTTAGAAAACCAAGAGACCCAGTACTTC
.,TRBV9,TRBJ2-3,.,CASTRGTDTQYF,TGTGCCAGCACCAGGGGCACAGATACGCAGTATTTT
.,TRBV14,TRBJ2-7,.,CASSEGGGYEQYF,TGTGCCAGCAGCGAGGGAGGGGGCTACGAGCAGTACTTC
.,TRBV19,TRBJ1-1,.,CASSIYQGTEAFF,TGTGCCAGTAGTATCTACCAGGGTACTGAAGCTTTCTTT
once,TRBV5-5,TRBJ2-2,.,CASSLPETTNTGELFF,TGTGCCAGCAGCTTGCCAGAGACGACGAACACCGGGGAGCTGTTTTTT
once,TRBV19,TRBJ2-7,TRBD1,CASSIWTGSSYEQYF,TGTGCCAGTAGTATTTGGACAGGGAGCTCCTACGAGCAGTACTTC
.,TRBV9,TRBJ1-3,.,CASSVETAGNTIYF,TGTGCCAGCAGCGTAGAAACAGCAGGAAACACCATATATTTT
.,TRBV6-5,TRBJ2-7,.,CASTAGGSEQYF,TGTGCCAGCACCGCCGGGGGCTCCGAGCAGTACTTC
.,TRBV11-1,TRBJ1-1,.,CASSHSGDESYRRRTAFF,TGTGCCAGCAGCCATAGTGGGGATGAATCGTACCGGCGACGGACAGCTTTCTTT